A selection of T cell receptor beta chains follows, all from one sample in a study of cytomegalovirus exposure and HLA in healthy donors. Profiling relied on immunoSEQ multiplex PCR, and the TCRdb table lists in-frame clones only, not all of them. The sample lists about 48,000 clones, 88% seen once, with about 7% in the top ten. Sample: PBMCs. These receptor sequences come from a woman aged 25 to 39 in good health and CMV-seronegative. CDR3s include the opening cysteine and the closing phenylalanine or tryptophan. A D gene is named only where the DNA matches it firmly. Some rows have no size entry. The others give once, few or many, or a class for an expanded clone.

V gene: TRBV9
J gene: TRBJ2-2
D gene: TRBD2
CDR3 length: 13
clone size: NA
CDR3 protein: CAGGDGANGELFF
CDR3 DNA: TGTGCCGGGGGGGACGGGGCGAACGGGGAGCTGTTTTTT

V gene: TRBV7-9
J gene: TRBJ2-3
D gene: NA
CDR3 length: 14
clone size: NA
CDR3 protein: CASSRQLATDTQYF
CDR3 DNA: TGTGCCAGCAGCCGACAACTAGCAACCGATACGCAGTATTTT

V gene: TRBV28
J gene: TRBJ1-5
D gene: TRBD1
CDR3 length: 15
clone size: NA
CDR3 protein: CASSAATGGAEPQHF
CDR3 DNA: TGTGCCAGCAGTGCGGCCACAGGGGGCGCGGAGCCCCAGCATTTT

V gene: TRBV7-9
J gene: TRBJ2-7
D gene: NA
CDR3 length: 14
clone size: NA
CDR3 protein: CASSLASISYEQYF
CDR3 DNA: TGTGCCAGCAGCTTAGCGTCAATCTCCTACGAGCAGTACTTC

V gene: TRBV2
J gene: TRBJ2-2
D gene: TRBD1
CDR3 length: 15
clone size: NA
CDR3 protein: CASRRTGTPTGELFF
CDR3 DNA: TGTGCCAGCAGACGGACAGGGACCCCCACCGGGGAGCTGTTTTTT

V gene: TRBV30
J gene: TRBJ1-1
D gene: NA
CDR3 length: 13
clone size: once
CDR3 protein: CAWSVRQNTEAFF
CDR3 DNA: TGTGCCTGGAGTGTAAGACAGAACACTGAAGCTTTCTTT

V gene: TRBV2
J gene: TRBJ2-7
D gene: TRBD2
CDR3 length: 16
clone size: few
CDR3 protein: CASSEGSGRYQGEQYF
CDR3 DNA: TGTGCCAGCAGTGAGGGTAGCGGGAGGTACCAGGGCGAGCAGTACTTC

V gene: TRBV20-1
J gene: TRBJ2-1
D gene: NA
CDR3 length: 11
clone size: NA
CDR3 protein: CSAPWSNEQFF
CDR3 DNA: TGCAGTGCTCCCTGGAGCAATGAGCAGTTCTTC

V gene: TRBV28
J gene: TRBJ2-7
D gene: TRBD2
CDR3 length: 15
clone size: NA
CDR3 protein: CATRSSGRAGYEQYF
CDR3 DNA: TGTGCCACCCGCTCTAGCGGGAGGGCAGGGTACGAGCAGTACTTC

V gene: TRBV27
J gene: TRBJ2-7
D gene: NA
CDR3 length: 15
clone size: once
CDR3 protein: CASSFKSGTTYEQYF
CDR3 DNA: TGTGCCAGCAGTTTCAAGTCGGGAACCACCTACGAGCAGTACTTC

V gene: TRBV27
J gene: TRBJ1-1
D gene: TRBD1
CDR3 length: 13
clone size: NA
CDR3 protein: CASSLQGDTEAFF
CDR3 DNA: TGTGCCAGCAGTTTACAGGGGGACACTGAAGCTTTCTTT

V gene: TRBV10-3
J gene: TRBJ1-1
D gene: NA
CDR3 length: 14
clone size: NA
CDR3 protein: CAITSGGADTEAFF
CDR3 DNA: TGTGCCATCACCTCCGGGGGGGCCGACACTGAAGCTTTCTTT

V gene: TRBV7-2
J gene: TRBJ2-3
D gene: NA
CDR3 length: 13
clone size: NA
CDR3 protein: CASSLGLADTQYF
CDR3 DNA: TGTGCCAGCAGCTTAGGACTAGCAGATACGCAGTATTTT

V gene: TRBV27
J gene: TRBJ2-1
D gene: TRBD2
CDR3 length: 14
clone size: NA
CDR3 protein: CASSLAGGYNEQFF
CDR3 DNA: TGTGCCAGCAGTTTAGCGGGGGGTTACAATGAGCAGTTCTTC

V gene: TRBV6-5
J gene: TRBJ2-7
D gene: NA
CDR3 length: 11
clone size: few
CDR3 protein: CASSRRDEQYF
CDR3 DNA: TGTGCCAGCAGTCGTAGAGACGAGCAGTACTTC

V gene: TRBV9
J gene: TRBJ2-7
D gene: NA
CDR3 length: 13
clone size: once
CDR3 protein: CASPRDKFYEQYF
CDR3 DNA: TGTGCCAGTCCCCGGGACAAATTCTACGAGCAGTACTTC

V gene: TRBV29-1
J gene: TRBJ2-2
D gene: NA
CDR3 length: 13
clone size: NA
CDR3 protein: CSVEAENTGELFF
CDR3 DNA: TGCAGCGTTGAGGCGGAGAACACCGGGGAGCTGTTTTTT

V gene: TRBV9
J gene: TRBJ2-7
D gene: NA
CDR3 length: 15
clone size: NA
CDR3 protein: CASSVDEYVSYEQYF
CDR3 DNA: TGTGCCAGCAGCGTAGACGAGTACGTCTCCTACGAGCAGTACTTC

V gene: TRBV28
J gene: TRBJ1-2
D gene: NA
CDR3 length: 13
clone size: NA
CDR3 protein: CASSRGANYGYTF
CDR3 DNA: TGTGCCAGCAGCAGGGGAGCTAACTATGGCTACACCTTC

V gene: TRBV25-1
J gene: TRBJ1-3
D gene: NA
CDR3 length: 16
clone size: NA
CDR3 protein: CASSPGRRNSGNTIYF
CDR3 DNA: TGTGCCAGCAGTCCCGGGAGGCGAAACTCTGGAAACACCATATATTTT

V gene: TRBV5-6
J gene: TRBJ2-7
D gene: NA
CDR3 length: 14
clone size: once
CDR3 protein: CASSLTGLSYEQYF
CDR3 DNA: TGTGCCAGCAGCCTGACTGGCCTCTCCTACGAGCAGTACTTC

V gene: TRBV6-5
J gene: TRBJ1-2
D gene: NA
CDR3 length: 14
clone size: NA
CDR3 protein: CASSLSQVNYGYTF
CDR3 DNA: TGTGCCAGCAGTTTGAGTCAGGTTAACTATGGCTACACCTTC

V gene: TRBV15
J gene: TRBJ1-1
D gene: TRBD1
CDR3 length: 12
clone size: NA
CDR3 protein: CATSRVGQGAFF
CDR3 DNA: TGTGCCACCAGCAGAGTGGGACAGGGAGCTTTCTTT

V gene: TRBV4-1
J gene: TRBJ2-2
D gene: NA
CDR3 length: 12
clone size: few
CDR3 protein: CASSPFTGELFF
CDR3 DNA: TGCGCCAGCAGCCCCTTCACCGGGGAGCTGTTTTTT